The 14 T cell receptor beta chains below all came from one sample that was sequenced in a study of T cell responses to AZD1222 COVID-19 vaccine (dated by TCRdb to the early 2020s). Libraries were built with the immunoSEQ multiplex PCR assay. The table was pulled from immuneACCESS by TCRdb, which kept in-frame rearrangements only. Such tables lose some clones; where checked, under half of the loss comes from unresolved V genes, and the rest has no known cause. In this sample the table shows about 120,000 clones, roughly nine tenths of which occur a single time. Clones ranked in the top ten supply about 2.4% of the sample. Reading the label with the study, this specimen's time point is: baseline before first vaccination. Sequencing was performed on peripheral blood, taken on day 0 of AZD1222 vaccination. The receptors derive from an adult in good health.

The chain is built from TRBV10-2 and TRBJ2-7; TRBD2 matches at 8 bases. The V segment lost 4 bases and the J segment 6 bases; nucleotides outside the gene matches: 8. Germline V gene lookup returns CDR1 WSHSY and CDR2 SAAADI. The CDR3 extends over 14 amino acids. The CDR3 protein is CASSASGSEGEQYF. CDR3 bases: TGCGCCAGCAGTGCGAGCGGGAGTGAGGGCGAGCAGTACTTC.

This chain connects TRBV3-1 (or the pseudogene TRBV3-2) to TRBJ1-1, with 8 bases that match TRBD1. J lost 5 bases, V lost 0 bases, and 11 bases had no gene match. The CDR3 is 17 residues long. Germline V gene sequence: CDR1 LGHDT, CDR2 YNNKEL (reference sequence). In nucleotides, the CDR3 is TGTGCCAGCAGCCAAGATAGCGGGACAGGATGGAGAACTGAAGCTTTCTTT. Translated, it gives CASSQDSGTGWRTEAFF.

The V call is TRBV6-5, the J call TRBJ1-1; the match to TRBD1 covers 8 bases. V lost 4 bases and J lost 8; bases outside the gene matches: 6. CDR1 and CDR2 from the germline V gene are MNHEY and SVGAGI. The CDR3 loop spans 13 amino acids. The CDR3 DNA follows: TGTGCCAGCAGTTCGGGTGGACAGGGAGAAGCTTTCTTT. It is translated as CASSSGGQGEAFF.

This clone has a single count. The chain employs TRBV30 and TRBJ2-7; 10 bases match TRBD1. This CDR3 region has 14 residues. In germline, CDR1 is GTSNPN, CDR2 SVGIG (reference sequence). V trimming: 4 bases; J trimming: 4 bases; junction bases outside the gene matches: 7. Here the CDR3 reads CAWNGDRGKYEQYF. Written as DNA, the CDR3 is TGTGCCTGGAACGGGGACAGGGGAAAATACGAGCAGTACTTC.

This chain uses TRBV28 with TRBJ1-6, with TRBD1 identical over 8 bases. The V and J ends lost 10 bases and 7 bases, in that order; junction bases with no gene match: 6. CDR1 is MDHEN and CDR2 is SYDVKM in the germline V gene. This CDR3 region has 13 residues. For the CDR3, the DNA is TGTGCCATCCCCGGGACAGGAAATTCACCCCTCCACTTT. It codes for CAIPGTGNSPLHF.

V usage is TRBV27 and J usage is TRBJ1-5, with a possible D match to TRBD1 (5 bases). V was shortened by 2 bases and J by 9 bases, with 20 bases between the two germline ends. The CDR3 covers 16 residues. Germline CDR1 MNHEY, CDR2 SMNVEV (reference sequence). DNA of the CDR3: TGTGCCAGCAGTTTAAGGGGCACCGTGCAATCAGGGCCCCAGCATTTT. Translated, it gives CASSLRGTVQSGPQHF.

The gene calls are TRBV29-1 and TRBJ2-1; D possibly corresponds to TRBD2 (6 bases). The CDR3 is 17 residues long. Trimming removed 1 base from V and 10 bases from J, with 26 bases in between. Per the germline V gene, CDR1 is SQVTM and CDR2 is ANQGSEA. In DNA, the CDR3 is TGCAGCGTTGAAGTTAATGGCCGGGGACTCGGCCTTGGGGAGCAGTTCTTC. This translates into CSVEVNGRGLGLGEQFF.

J is TRBJ1-6 and V is TRBV7-9; 10 bases align to TRBD1. Germline assignment: CDR1 SEHNR and CDR2 FQNEAQ (reference sequence). V was clipped by 5 bases and J by 10 bases; unmatched bases: 14. The CDR3 contains 17 residues. The CDR3 region is CASSPILPGQGFSPLHF. CDR3 DNA: TGTGCCAGCAGCCCGATTCTCCCGGGACAGGGGTTCTCACCCCTCCACTTT.

Regarding this clone: A much more abundant neighbour one base away suggests this may be a read error. V is TRBV27 and J is TRBJ2-7; D gene ambiguous. Looked up from germline, CDR1 is MNHEY and CDR2 is SMNVEV (reference sequence). The CDR3 sequence is 11 residues long. Between the trimmed V and J ends, which lost 6 bases and 0 bases, there was a span of 3 bases. The CDR3, as DNA: TGTGCCAGCAGGGGCTCCTACGAGCAGTACTTC. Amino acids: CASRGSYEQYF.

This rearrangement joins TRBV28 to TRBJ2-7, with 7 bases that match TRBD2. This CDR3 is built from 16 residues. Germline V gene lookup returns CDR1 MDHEN and CDR2 SYDVKM. After removal of 5 bases from V and 0 bases from J, the junction contained 10 bases not matched to a gene. This CDR3 reads CASSPWEGRSSYEQYF. The CDR3 DNA reads as TGTGCCAGCAGTCCCTGGGAGGGACGGAGCTCCTACGAGCAGTACTTC.

CDR3: CASSFRLGAGGSYNEQFF. The CDR3 nucleotides read TGTGCCAGCAGTTTCCGACTGGGAGCGGGAGGGTCCTACAATGAGCAGTTCTTC. The rearrangement uses TRBV27 and TRBJ2-1, with 10 bases aligning to TRBD2. The CDR3 sequence is 18 residues long. Germline CDR1 MNHEY, CDR2 SMNVEV (reference sequence). V was clipped by 3 bases and J by 1 base; unmatched bases: 9.

The rearrangement links TRBV28 to TRBJ2-1, with D uncertain. This CDR3 has 10 residues. Germline lookup yields CDR1 MDHEN and CDR2 SYDVKM. Trimming shortened V by 4 bases and J by 8 bases, and 3 bases separated the two germline ends. CDR3: CASSYHEQFF. The CDR3 nucleotides are TGTGCCAGCAGTTACCATGAGCAGTTCTTC.

The chain is built from TRBV27 and TRBJ2-1, with 11 positions matching TRBD2. The germline CDR1 and CDR2 sequences are MNHEY and SMNVEV (reference sequence). V was clipped by 1 base and J by 6 bases; unmatched bases: 5. CDR3 length equals 16 residues. The CDR3 here is CASSLYGTSGRNEQFF. CDR3 sequence (DNA): TGTGCCAGCAGTTTATATGGGACTAGCGGTCGCAATGAGCAGTTCTTC.

V usage is TRBV7-9 and J usage is TRBJ1-2; D gene unclear. Trimming shortened V by 5 bases and J by 4 bases, and 14 bases separated the two germline ends. This CDR3 has 14 amino acids. CDR1 and CDR2 from the germline V gene are SEHNR and FQNEAQ (reference sequence). CDR3 nucleotide sequence: TGTGCCAGCAGCCCCGGACGGATCGTCTATGGCTACACCTTC. Translating it yields CASSPGRIVYGYTF.